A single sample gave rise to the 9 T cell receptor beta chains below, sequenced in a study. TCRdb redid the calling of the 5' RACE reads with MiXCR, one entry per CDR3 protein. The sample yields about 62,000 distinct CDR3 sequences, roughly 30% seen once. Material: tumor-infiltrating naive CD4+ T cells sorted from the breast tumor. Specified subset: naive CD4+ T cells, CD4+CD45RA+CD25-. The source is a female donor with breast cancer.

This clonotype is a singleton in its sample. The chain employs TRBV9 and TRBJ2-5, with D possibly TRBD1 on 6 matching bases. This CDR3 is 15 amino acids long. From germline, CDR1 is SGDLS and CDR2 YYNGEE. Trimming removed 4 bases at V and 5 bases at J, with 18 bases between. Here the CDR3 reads CASSPQQGSLETQYF. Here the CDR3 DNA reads TGTGCCAGCAGCCCCCAACAGGGTTCGTTGGAGACCCAGTACTTC.

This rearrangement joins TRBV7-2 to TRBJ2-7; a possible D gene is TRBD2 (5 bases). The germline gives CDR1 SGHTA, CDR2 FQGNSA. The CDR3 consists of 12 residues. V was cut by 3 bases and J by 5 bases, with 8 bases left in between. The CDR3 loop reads CASSLDGNEQYF. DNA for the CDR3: TGTGCCAGCAGCTTGGACGGGAACGAGCAGTACTTC.

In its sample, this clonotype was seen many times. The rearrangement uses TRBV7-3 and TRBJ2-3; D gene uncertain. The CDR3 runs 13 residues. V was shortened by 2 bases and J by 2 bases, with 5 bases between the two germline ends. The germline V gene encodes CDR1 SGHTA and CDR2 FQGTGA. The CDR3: CASSLATTDTQYF. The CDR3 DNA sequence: TGTGCCAGCAGCTTAGCCACCACAGATACGCAGTATTTT.

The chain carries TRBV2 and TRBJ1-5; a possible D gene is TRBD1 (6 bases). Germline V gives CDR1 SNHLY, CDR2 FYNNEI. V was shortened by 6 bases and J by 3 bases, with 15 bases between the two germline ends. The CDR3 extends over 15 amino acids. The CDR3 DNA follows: TGTGCCAGCAGACCGCAGGGGCGGATCAATCAGCCCCAGCATTTT. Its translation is CASRPQGRINQPQHF. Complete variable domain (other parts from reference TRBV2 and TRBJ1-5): EPEVTQTPSHQVTQMGQEVILRCVPISNHLYFYWYRQILGQKVEFLVSFYNNEISEKSEIFDDQFSVERPDGSNFTLKIRSTKLEDSAMYFCASRPQGRINQPQHFGDGTRLSIL.

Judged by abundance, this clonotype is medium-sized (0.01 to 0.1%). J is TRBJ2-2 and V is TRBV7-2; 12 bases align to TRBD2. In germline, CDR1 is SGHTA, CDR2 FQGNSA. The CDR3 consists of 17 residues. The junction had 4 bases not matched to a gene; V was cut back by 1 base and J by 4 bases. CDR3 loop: CASSLVLAGGPTGELFF. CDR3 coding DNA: TGTGCCAGCAGCTTAGTCCTAGCGGGGGGGCCCACCGGGGAGCTGTTTTTT.

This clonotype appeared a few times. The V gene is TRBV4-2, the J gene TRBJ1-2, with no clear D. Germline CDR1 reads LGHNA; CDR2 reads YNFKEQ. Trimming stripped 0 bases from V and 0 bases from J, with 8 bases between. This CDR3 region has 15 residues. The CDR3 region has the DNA TGTGCCAGCAGCCAAGATCAGGAGGCTAACTATGGCTACACCTTC. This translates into CASSQDQEANYGYTF.

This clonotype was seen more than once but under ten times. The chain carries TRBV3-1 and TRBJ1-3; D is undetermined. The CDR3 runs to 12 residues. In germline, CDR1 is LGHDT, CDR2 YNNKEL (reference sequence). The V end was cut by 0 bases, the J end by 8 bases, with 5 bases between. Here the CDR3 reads CASSQDFHTIYF. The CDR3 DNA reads TGTGCCAGCAGCCAAGATTTCCACACCATATATTTT.

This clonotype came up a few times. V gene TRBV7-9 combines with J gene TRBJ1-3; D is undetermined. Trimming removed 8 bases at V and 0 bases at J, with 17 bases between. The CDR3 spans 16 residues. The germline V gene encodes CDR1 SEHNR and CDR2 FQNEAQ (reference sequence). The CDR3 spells CASSNKAAISGNTIYF. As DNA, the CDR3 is TGTGCCAGCTCCAATAAGGCAGCGATCTCTGGAAACACCATATATTTT.

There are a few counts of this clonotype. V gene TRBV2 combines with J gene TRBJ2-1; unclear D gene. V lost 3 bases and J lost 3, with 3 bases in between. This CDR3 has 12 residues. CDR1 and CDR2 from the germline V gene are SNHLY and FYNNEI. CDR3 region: CASSDNYNEQFF. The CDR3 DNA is TGTGCCAGCAGTGACAACTACAATGAGCAGTTCTTC.